This T cell receptor (beta chain) was profiled in a study of graft-versus-host responses after intestinal transplantation. Study-wide background: Recipients were all induced with anti-thymocyte globulin, then given tacrolimus and steroids for around three years. The study's findings and limits: Some GvH clones were seen earlier in gut or blood, suggesting intestinal origin. Maximum circulating GvH clone levels tracked with early post-transplant HvG decreases. Allografts of patients with graft-donor T cell macrochimerism showed high graft-versus-host to host-versus-graft clone ratios.

Profiling relied on immunoSEQ multiplex PCR, and the TCRdb table lists in-frame clones only, not all of them. This sample carries more than 65,000 clones, 90% of them seen once, and the ten largest clones take approximately 1.4%. Comment on this clone: What it binds is unknown.

This CDR3 contains 18 residues. The V gene end was trimmed by 4 bases and the J gene end by 4 bases; junction bases not matched to a gene: 18. CDR1 and CDR2 (germline): MGHRA, YSYEKL. The source of this sequence is a human donor who received an intestinal transplant. The sequencing used unstimulated CD8+ T cells sorted from spleen or lymph node cells, collected before intestinal transplant. The chain is built from TRBV4-1 and TRBJ1-2; 7 bases are shared with TRBD1. The chain's CDR3 is CASSLWGVPGQHFYGYTF. CDR3 coding DNA: TGCGCCAGCAGCCTCTGGGGCGTACCGGGACAGCACTTCTATGGCTACACCTTC.